Sequencing of this TCR beta chain was carried out in a study of T cell responses to AZD1222 COVID-19 vaccine. Notes on the study in general: Donors were mostly white British, more females; clonal diversity possibly underestimated. Samples come after the peak T cell response, not at day 14.

Sequenced by immunoSEQ multiplex PCR; TCRdb stores in-frame clones only, minus some. The sample lists about 160,000 clones, about 90% occurring once. Pooling of second doses given at about 4 or about 12 weeks was done. Germline CDR1 and CDR2: SQVTM and ANQGSEA. The CDR3 sequence is 13 residues long. Trimming pared 6 bases from V and 2 bases from J, leaving 14 bases between. For this clone: The antigen is not known.

Source: peripheral blood, taken 28 days after the second AZD1222 dose. The TCR sequence derives from an adult who received the AZD1222 COVID-19 vaccine. The chain has TRBV29-1 and TRBJ2-7, with TRBD1 as a possible D gene (6 bases). CDR3 nucleotides: TGCAGCGTGCCTGACAGGCTCACCTACGAGCAGTACTTC. Amino acid sequence: CSVPDRLTYEQYF.